This TCR beta chain was found in a study of shared clonotypes between healthy human individuals. Produced via immunoSEQ multiplex PCR; TCRdb's table is partial and in-frame only. Here the sample spans roughly 1,500,000 clones, roughly 98% being singletons. Germline V gene data show CDR1 as SGDLS and CDR2 as YYNGEE. V was trimmed by 0 bases and J by 2 bases, leaving 14 bases between them. The CDR3 sequence is 16 residues long. The rearrangement links TRBV9 to TRBJ2-5; possible D gene TRBD1, 5 bases. The receptor's source is a man aged 30 to 39 in good health. The sample taken for sequencing was naive CD4+ T cells sorted from blood. Subset noted: CD45RA+ positively selected. CDR3 DNA sequence: TGTGCCAGCAGCGTAGGGGCAGGGTTAGGACAAGAGACCCAGTACTTC. Translating gives CASSVGAGLGQETQYF.